Following are 30 T cell receptor beta chains from one sample sequenced in a study of shared clonotypes between healthy human individuals. Clones were sequenced by immunoSEQ multiplex PCR, and TCRdb holds only the in-frame ones, with some missing. Found here are 2,500,000 or so clones, roughly 92% of them singletons; the top ten hold about 0.36%. What was sequenced was naive CD4+ T cells from PBMCs. Subset here: CD45RA+ positively selected. The receptors were sampled from a man aged 18 to 35 in good health. Some clones in this sample may be carry-over from other donors' samples.

The rearrangement links TRBV11-2 to TRBJ1-1; no definite D call. The CDR3 is 14 amino acids. Per germline, CDR1 SGHAT and CDR2 FQNNGV. The germline V and J ends were trimmed by 5 bases and 4 bases, with 14 bases remaining between them. CDR3 amino acids: CASSVALGITEAFF. The CDR3 DNA is TGTGCCAGCAGCGTAGCATTGGGGATCACTGAAGCTTTCTTT.

The chain is built from TRBV7-9 and TRBJ2-1; 16 bases agree with TRBD2. The CDR3 totals 17 residues. CDR1 SEHNR and CDR2 FQNEAQ come from the germline V gene (reference sequence). The CDR3 loop reads CVGGTSGRARSYNEQFF. CDR3 sequence (DNA): TGTGTCGGAGGGACTAGCGGGAGGGCCAGGTCCTACAATGAGCAGTTCTTC.

This CDR3 reads CASSSNDRKETQYF. Written as DNA, the CDR3 is TGTGCCAGCAGCTCGAACGACAGAAAAGAGACCCAGTACTTC. The chain links TRBV5-4 to TRBJ2-5; weak D call: TRBD1 (5 bases). The CDR3 has 14 residues. The V end was cut by 3 bases, the J end by 3 bases, with 12 bases between. Germline V gene data show CDR1 as SGHNT and CDR2 as YYREEE (reference sequence).

This clone was observed a handful of times. The chain is built from TRBV7-2 and TRBJ1-5; 9 bases map to TRBD1. V lost 2 bases and J lost 5; bases outside the gene matches: 7. The CDR3 length is 16 residues. Germline V gene sequence: CDR1 SGHTA, CDR2 FQGNSA. CDR3: CASSLSLRQGDQPQHF. In DNA, the CDR3 is TGTGCCAGCAGCTTATCATTACGACAGGGGGATCAGCCCCAGCATTTT.

The V gene is TRBV11-2, the J gene TRBJ2-7, with TRBD1 matching 9 bases. Germline CDR1 SGHAT, CDR2 FQNNGV. CDR3 length: 15 amino acids. The V and J ends lost 1 base and 3 bases, in that order; junction bases with no gene match: 4. The CDR3 DNA reads TGTGCCAGCAGCTTAGTGGGACAGGGATACTACGAGCAGTACTTC. Translating gives CASSLVGQGYYEQYF.

Only one count was recorded for this clone. This CDR3 is also generated by other DNA sequences in the sample. This chain joins TRBV18 and TRBJ2-7, with D tentatively TRBD2 (6 bases). The V and J ends lost 3 bases and 6 bases respectively, with 12 bases between them. This CDR3 has 13 residues. Germline CDR1 reads KGHSH; CDR2 reads LQKENI. Here the CDR3 DNA reads TGTGCCAGCTCACCGCCCGGGAGAGGCGAGCAGTACTTC. Translating gives CASSPPGRGEQYF. The complete variable domain, with remaining parts taken from reference TRBV18 and TRBJ2-7, reads NAGVMQNPRHLVRRRGQEARLRCSPMKGHSHVYWYRQLPEEGLKFMVYLQKENIIDESGMPKERFSAEFPKEGPSILRIQQVVRGDSAAYFCASSPPGRGEQYFGPGTRLTVT.

The chain uses TRBV7-9 and TRBJ1-1; maybe TRBD1 (5 bases). Deletions cut 5 bases from V and 4 bases from J, with 14 bases between. This CDR3 has 14 residues. CDR1 SEHNR and CDR2 FQNEAQ come from the germline V gene (reference sequence). The DNA for the CDR3 is TGTGCCAGCAGCCAATATGCTGGGGGCACTGAAGCTTTCTTT. Residues: CASSQYAGGTEAFF.

This rearrangement joins TRBV6-1 to TRBJ2-7, with D possibly called TRBD1 or TRBD2 (5 bases each). This CDR3 is 16 amino acids long. V dropped 2 bases and J dropped 2 bases, with 16 bases sitting between them. Germline V gene lookup returns CDR1 MNHNS and CDR2 SASEGT. CDR3 sequence reads: CASSEYGTGLTYEQYF. DNA for the CDR3: TGTGCCAGCAGTGAATATGGGACGGGGCTAACCTACGAGCAGTACTTC.

The chain joins TRBV6-6 to TRBJ2-3, with D tentatively TRBD2 (5 bases). CDR3 length: 13 residues. The germline V and J ends were trimmed by 10 bases and 1 base, with 12 bases remaining between them. Germline V gives CDR1 MNHNY, CDR2 SVGAGI (reference sequence). The CDR3 DNA reads TGTGCCACCCACCTCGGGGGCACAGATACGCAGTATTTT. Translating gives CATHLGGTDTQYF.

The chain recombines TRBV28 with TRBJ2-5; D remains unclear. There are 13 residues in the CDR3. CDR1 is MDHEN and CDR2 is SYDVKM in the germline V gene. V was shortened by 3 bases and J by 5 bases, with 10 bases between the two germline ends. CDR3 loop: CASSFQRSETQYF. DNA of the CDR3: TGTGCCAGCAGTTTCCAGCGCAGCGAGACCCAGTACTTC.

V gene TRBV4-3 combines with J gene TRBJ2-5; the D is unclear. V was trimmed by 2 bases and J by 4 bases, leaving 8 bases between them. The CDR3 is made up of 13 amino acids. Germline CDR1 LGHNA, CDR2 YSLEER. The DNA for the CDR3 is TGCGCCAGCAGCCAAAGATTGGGAGAGACCCAGTACTTC. It yields the protein CASSQRLGETQYF.

This sequence joins TRBV5-1 and TRBJ2-1; D is possibly TRBD1 or TRBD2 (5 bases each). V was clipped by 4 bases and J by 9 bases, with 20 bases between them. Germline CDR1 SGHRS, CDR2 YFSETQ. This CDR3 is 15 amino acids long. CDR3: CASSPTSGAPLEQFF. The CDR3 DNA sequence: TGCGCCAGCAGCCCAACTTCCGGGGCCCCGCTTGAGCAGTTCTTC.

The chain recombines TRBV21-1 with TRBJ2-7. TRBV21-1 is deemed a pseudogene. The CDR3 spans 11 residues. CDR3 protein: CASSLSTRVGF. CDR3 DNA sequence: TGTGCCAGCAGCCTCTCGACAAGGGTGGGTTTC.

Note on this clone: Distinct nucleotide sequences in the sample also encode this CDR3. J is TRBJ1-2 and V is TRBV2; 10 positions agree with TRBD1. The CDR3 runs 14 residues. Germline V lookup: CDR1 SNHLY, CDR2 FYNNEI. After removal of 7 bases from V and 0 bases from J, the junction contained 2 bases not matched to a gene. The CDR3 nucleotides read TGTGCCAGCAACGGACAGGGGGCTAACTATGGCTACACCTTC. The encoded protein is CASNGQGANYGYTF.

V usage is TRBV7-9 and J usage is TRBJ2-2; D call uncertain. CDR3 length: 15 residues. The V and J ends lost 0 bases and 4 bases respectively, with 9 bases between them. Germline-derived CDR1 and CDR2 are SEHNR and FQNEAQ (reference sequence). In DNA, the CDR3 is TGTGCCAGCAGCTTAGCGGCCTACTTCACCGGGGAGCTGTTTTTT. Its protein is CASSLAAYFTGELFF. Full variable domain (remainder filled in from reference TRBV7-9 and TRBJ2-2): DTGVSQNPRHKITKRGQNVTFRCDPISEHNRLYWYRQTLGQGPEFLTYFQNEAQLEKSRLLSDRFSAERPKGSFSTLEIQRTEQGDSAMYLCASSLAAYFTGELFFGEGSRLTVL.

The V and J genes are TRBV14 and TRBJ1-2; 7 bases match TRBD1. The ends lost 1 base at V and 2 bases at J; junction bases unmatched: 4. The CDR3 sequence is 15 residues long. The germline V gene has CDR1 SGHDN and CDR2 FVKESK. Here the CDR3 DNA reads TGTGCCAGCAGCCAAGGAGGGACAGCCAACTATGGCTACACCTTC. This encodes CASSQGGTANYGYTF. Complete variable domain (other parts from reference TRBV14 and TRBJ1-2): EAGVTQFPSHSVIEKGQTVTLRCDPISGHDNLYWYRRVMGKEIKFLLHFVKESKQDESGMPNNRFLAERTGGTYSTLKVQPAELEDSGVYFCASSQGGTANYGYTFGSGTRLTVV.

As concerns this clone: Other DNA sequences in this sample translate to the same CDR3. The chain carries TRBV20-1 and TRBJ1-1, with D possibly matching TRBD1 (5 bases). This CDR3 has 11 residues. V was pared by 6 bases and J by 11 bases, with 16 bases between. Germline lookup yields CDR1 DFQATT and CDR2 SNEGSKA (reference sequence). CDR3 protein: CSAPGVGEAFF. The CDR3 DNA sequence: TGCAGTGCCCCGGGAGTAGGGGAGGCTTTCTTT.

For the CDR3, the DNA is TGTGCCAGCAGGGTAACCGGGACACTAAACACTGAAGCTTTCTTT. Amino acid sequence: CASRVTGTLNTEAFF. The rearrangement joins TRBV6-5 to TRBJ1-1; perhaps TRBD1 as D (6 bases). Trimming cost V 6 bases and J 2 bases, with 16 bases left between them. CDR3 length equals 15 residues. CDR1 MNHEY and CDR2 SVGAGI come from the germline V gene.

V and J are TRBV28 and TRBJ1-6; a weak D match, TRBD1 (5 bases). The CDR3 runs to 14 residues. The ends were cut back, 10 bases at V and 8 bases at J, with 18 bases in the middle. The germline V gene has CDR1 MDHEN and CDR2 SYDVKM. As DNA, the CDR3 is TGTGCCACCCCGGGACCCCAGACAGATTCACCCCTCCACTTT. Its protein is CATPGPQTDSPLHF.

CDR3 amino acids: CASSLSGAGARNYEQYF. The DNA of the CDR3 is TGTGCCAGCAGCTTATCCGGGGCAGGGGCCCGAAACTACGAGCAGTACTTC. This chain connects TRBV7-6 to TRBJ2-7, with D maybe TRBD1 (6 bases). Trimming cost V 2 bases and J 3 bases, with 20 bases left between them. There are 17 residues in the CDR3. CDR1 is SGHVS, CDR2 FNYEAQ, per germline.

V usage is TRBV15 and J usage is TRBJ2-1; tentatively, D is TRBD1 or TRBD2 (5 bases each). V lost 3 bases to trimming and J lost 5 bases, with 20 bases between them. CDR3 length: 17 residues. The germline V gene has CDR1 LNHNV and CDR2 YYDKDF (reference sequence). The CDR3 is CATSRGTGRPRHNEQFF. The DNA of the CDR3 is TGTGCCACCAGCAGGGGCACGGGGCGTCCAAGACACAATGAGCAGTTCTTC.

This chain connects TRBV27 to TRBJ1-5; perhaps TRBD1 as D (6 bases). From germline, CDR1 is MNHEY and CDR2 SMNVEV (reference sequence). This CDR3 has 14 amino acids. V dropped 3 bases and J dropped 6 bases, with 12 bases sitting between them. This chain's CDR3 is CASSFSGVSQPQHF. The CDR3 DNA sequence: TGTGCCAGCAGTTTTTCAGGGGTGAGTCAGCCCCAGCATTTT.

With respect to this clone: This specimen includes other DNA sequences encoding the same CDR3. The V call is TRBV29-1, the J call TRBJ1-2; TRBD1 agrees at 7 bases. The CDR3 extends over 11 amino acids. Germline lookup yields CDR1 SQVTM and CDR2 ANQGSEA. Trimming at V came to 7 bases and at J to 5 bases, leaving 4 bases not matched to a gene. CDR3 in DNA: TGCAGCGCCGGGACAGATTATGGCTACACCTTC. This codes for CSAGTDYGYTF.

CDR3 residues: CSVGAGGNYGYTF. The CDR3 nucleotides read TGCAGCGTTGGGGCGGGGGGCAACTATGGCTACACCTTC. The chain carries TRBV29-1 and TRBJ1-2, with a weak D call TRBD1 (6 bases). This CDR3 comprises 13 residues. Germline-derived CDR1 and CDR2 are SQVTM and ANQGSEA. V was trimmed by 4 bases and J by 2 bases, leaving 11 bases between them. Full variable domain (outside the CDR3, taken from reference TRBV29-1 and TRBJ1-2): SAVISQKPSRDICQRGTSLTIQCQVDSQVTMMFWYRQQPGQSLTLIATANQGSEATYESGFVIDKFPISRPNLTFSTLTVSNMSPEDSSIYLCSVGAGGNYGYTFGSGTRLTVV.

This clone was seen once. The sample contains more than one DNA sequence encoding this CDR3. The V gene is TRBV2, the J gene TRBJ1-2; 12 positions match TRBD1. Germline CDR1 reads SNHLY; CDR2 reads FYNNEI. This CDR3 comprises 14 residues. The V gene end was trimmed by 5 bases and the J gene end by 5 bases; junction bases not matched to a gene: 3. CDR3 nucleotides: TGTGCCAGCAGTCCGGGACAGGGGGCTTATGGCTACACCTTC. Translated: CASSPGQGAYGYTF.

The rearrangement links TRBV7-9 to TRBJ1-5, with D unresolved. CDR1 SEHNR and CDR2 FQNEAQ come from the germline V gene (reference sequence). Between the trimmed V and J ends, which lost 8 bases and 7 bases, there was a span of 9 bases. The CDR3 loop spans 11 amino acids. The CDR3: CASGEGQPQHF. The DNA for the CDR3 is TGTGCCAGCGGGGAAGGCCAGCCCCAGCATTTT.

CDR3 sequence (DNA): TGTGCCAGCAGCCTCCTCGGCGGGATCCGGACCGGGGAGCTGTTTTTT. Protein sequence: CASSLLGGIRTGELFF. V gene TRBV7-9 combines with J gene TRBJ2-2; D may be TRBD2 (6 bases). Per germline, CDR1 SEHNR and CDR2 FQNEAQ (reference sequence). V gave up 5 bases and J gave up 5 bases, with 18 bases separating them. CDR3 size: 16 residues.

The V and J genes are TRBV15 and TRBJ2-6, with 11 nucleotides matching TRBD1. The junction had 9 bases not matched to a gene; V was cut back by 2 bases and J by 0 bases. The CDR3 contains 20 residues. Germline lookup yields CDR1 LNHNV and CDR2 YYDKDF (reference sequence). CDR3 protein: CATSRYIGTGGPSGANVLTF. In nucleotides, the CDR3 is TGTGCCACCAGCAGATACATTGGGACAGGGGGACCCTCTGGGGCCAACGTCCTGACTTTC. Combining the CDR3 with reference TRBV15 and TRBJ2-6 gives the whole variable domain DAMVIQNPRYQVTQFGKPVTLSCSQTLNHNVMYWYQQKSSQAPKLLFHYYDKDFNNEADTPDNFQSRRPNTSFCFLDIRSPGLGDTAMYLCATSRYIGTGGPSGANVLTFGAGSRLTVL.

The chain combines TRBV15 with TRBJ2-1, with 8 positions matching TRBD1. The CDR3 loop spans 19 amino acids. V lost 2 bases and J lost 0; bases outside the gene matches: 12. Germline V gene lookup returns CDR1 LNHNV and CDR2 YYDKDF (reference sequence). The DNA for the CDR3 is TGTGCCACCAGCAGAAGGGCTACAGGGGGAGCGGGCTCCTACAATGAGCAGTTCTTC. Translated, it gives CATSRRATGGAGSYNEQFF.

The genes are TRBV9 and TRBJ1-3, with D unclear. Germline CDR1 SGDLS, CDR2 YYNGEE. V was cut by 0 bases and J by 0 bases, with 7 bases left in between. This CDR3 spans 15 amino acids. CDR3 residues: CASSVVAGSGNTIYF. The CDR3 bases are TGTGCCAGCAGCGTAGTGGCTGGCTCTGGAAACACCATATATTTT.